This record covers a single T cell receptor beta chain. Its specific antigen is unknown. No base-level quality is on record; no much larger clone is a single base apart. The entry originates in a study of cytomegalovirus exposure and HLA in healthy donors (dated by TCRdb to between 2016 and 2019). Some background on the complete study: An earlier analysis of about 530 of the donors reported 276 Gb of sequence data and 95 million to 120 million unique TCR beta sequences obtained from 150 million to 200 million T cells. An early release covering roughly 640 HLA-typed donors comprised 250 to 350 gigabases of sequencing data and approximately 80 million unique TCR sequences. Among the roughly 400 genotyped donors, approximately 77% belonged to the genetic ancestry cluster associated with self-reported Caucasian donors. The study was designed to test whether signatures of past pathogen exposure could be identified by cataloging public T cell receptors. The T cell repertoires of 666 subjects were profiled by immunosequencing and related to cytomegalovirus serostatus. Along with the approximately 650-subject first cohort, a separate validation cohort of around 110 different subjects was used. The study combined high-throughput TCR immunosequencing, statistical association of individual TCRs with disease status, and machine learning to predict cytomegalovirus infection status. To study patterns of TCR occurrence, a later analysis re-analyzed previously published TCR beta repertoires from hundreds of donors and added high-resolution HLA genotyping. Rather than using new phenotypic data, the later analysis identified candidate immune exposures from TCR beta sequences and from how often those sequences occurred across donors. An earlier analysis of around 640 of the donors used high-throughput TCR beta sequencing to judge whether each TCR beta V gene segment behaved as functional or pseudogenic. Donor age, sex, ethnicity and CMV serostatus were compiled alongside the repertoire data. A later genetic analysis used genome-wide SNP genotypes for 398 of the 666 donors, treating that subset as a discovery cohort. All discovery cohort repertoires had been generated on a single sequencing platform. HLA typing covered class I and class II loci at four-digit resolution. The number of donors typed differed by locus, with about 629-640 for A, B, C, DRB1 and DQB1, around 560 for DQA1, 606 for DPA1, and some 440 for DPB1. A few DR-DQ haplotypes were treated as single units for association and clustering because of strong linkage in the cohort. Across around 400 genotyped donors of the cohort, an average of approximately 220,000 unique TCR beta nucleotide sequences per donor were sequenced, and roughly 20% of those sequences were non-productive.

The library was generated by the immunoSEQ multiplex PCR assay. A mixture of 60 forward primers for TCR Vbeta segments and 13 reverse primers for TCR Jbeta segments was used in the multiplex PCR. A multiplex PCR assay on genomic DNA amplified the CDR3 region of rearranged TCR beta genes. The Illumina HiSeq System was used to sequence the amplified TCR beta libraries as 87-base-pair reads. The published analysis was carried out like this. In a later analysis, tens of millions of unique TCR beta chains were counted across the approximately 670 repertoires, and roughly 11 million of these chains were shared by at least two donors. A nearest-neighbor algorithm error-corrected the raw reads and collapsed the reads into unique sequences, merging closely related sequences to remove PCR and sequencing errors. To assign V, D and J gene segments, CDR3 sequences were aligned to IMGT reference sequences. For a sequence to be retained, at least a six-nucleotide match to both a V gene segment and a J gene segment was required. Rearrangements were classified as productive when the CDR3 lacked stop codons and remained in frame with V and J, and all other rearrangements were classified as non-productive. Following IMGT convention, CDR3 was defined as the stretch from the second conserved V-encoded cysteine up to the conserved J-encoded phenylalanine. Sequences without an unambiguous match to a single V gene segment were excluded from the earlier analysis of about 640 of the donors. In an earlier analysis of a few hundred of the donors, V segments were called functional above 56.7% productive rearrangements and were called segregating when the between-donor standard deviation exceeded 5%. To diagnose cytomegalovirus status from the catalog of TCR beta chain sequences, a statistical classification framework was built. In a later analysis, V and J genes were assigned by comparing TCR nucleotide sequences against IMGT/GENE-DB human TR gene sequences. The TCRdist pipeline was used in a later analysis to assign CDR3 sequences and most-parsimonious VDJ recombination scenarios. In a later analysis, each TCR beta chain was defined by its CDR3 amino acid sequence together with its V-gene family, and reads without a unique V-gene family were excluded. A later analysis removed several hundred highly shared, low-generation-probability nucleotide sequences to deal with suspected cross-contamination and a sequencing artifact. In a later analysis, a clonal expansion index was calculated for each public chain from normalized within-repertoire ranks of inferred template counts. In a later analysis, generation probabilities were computed using a VDJ recombination model fitted to out-of-frame rearrangements, and the results were checked against IGoR. Hypergeometric tests were used in a later analysis to score TCR-TCR, TCR-HLA and TCR-CMV co-occurrence, with a repertoire-size bias correction applied to the TCR pairs. False discovery rates were estimated in a later analysis by permuting HLA or CMV assignments 20 times. A later analysis grouped co-occurring TCRs with DBSCAN, adding TCRdist sequence similarity when clustering within HLA-allele-positive subsets. Co-occurrence clustering excluded repertoires with fewer than 30,000 or more than 120,000 public chains, plus five with anomalous nucleotide sharing. As stored in TCRdb, this immuneACCESS dataset retains in-frame rearrangements with V and J assigned. A fraction of the clones does not appear; measured against another copy, unresolved V genes explain less than half of the discrepancy, and the remainder lacks a known reason. That table gives V, J and clone size, and the DNA gave D and trimming. The sample table lists roughly 160,000 clones, approximately 71% of them with a count of one. The ten largest clones add up to about 1.6% of the sample.

Per the germline V gene, SGHDT is the CDR1 and YYEEEE is the CDR2. V is cut by 4 bases and J by 8 bases, and the space between the germline ends is 18 bases. From the cysteine through the phenylalanine, the CDR3 covers 15 amino acids. Only the CDR3 part of the read is kept: 45 bases, read in frame from the first base. Broad study findings and their caveats: According to a later genetic analysis, donors in an Asian-associated ancestry cluster had fewer N-insertions in productive TCRs than the roughly 700-donor mean. Assigning TCR associations to individual alleles was difficult when HLA alleles, especially DR and DQ, strongly co-occurred. An earlier analysis of approximately 570 of the donors showed that most TCR beta V segments appeared in productive rearrangements either about 87% or about 30% of the time, which broadly matched IMGT annotations. The 87-base-pair reads could not distinguish some IMGT-functional V segments, including TRBV6-2 and TRBV6-3, so those segments were excluded. The classifier was reported to diagnose cytomegalovirus status with high specificity and sensitivity in both the original cohort and the validation cohort. In a later genetic analysis, a missense DCLRE1C variant was associated with V-gene and J-gene trimming of TCR beta chains, and the association was replicated in an independent cohort. Because some donors lacked HLA typing at each locus, the association tests relied only on the typed subset. A later analysis found that most CMV-associated TCR beta chains appeared HLA-restricted, with HLA associations seemingly driven largely by CMV exposure. In the study, around 150 TCR beta chains were listed as associated with cytomegalovirus. The earlier analysis of a few hundred of the donors excluded over 15 rarely observed V segments, including chromosome 9 orphons, because counts were too low. In a later analysis, some 18,000 TCR beta sequences were associated with specific HLA alleles at a false discovery rate of 0.05. A further reported finding was that TCR beta sequences accurately predicted the HLA-A and HLA-B alleles for most subjects in the first cohort. CMV serostatus was the only immune exposure information available for the cohort. The presence/absence analyses assumed that sequencing depth was roughly uniform across donors, and that assumption may not be true. In a later analysis, HLA-associated TCR beta chains were found to be more clonally expanded and to have lower generation probabilities than equally common non-associated chains. According to a later analysis, parvovirus B19, influenza, CMV and Epstein-Barr virus appeared linked to several top co-occurrence clusters. In vitro tests confirmed that a few of the cytomegalovirus-associated TCR beta chains recognize cytomegalovirus antigens. The authors suggested that the approach could potentially be generalized to other disease states and immunological phenotypes. Most TCR sequences were seen in very few donors, while some public TCRs were found in many individuals. Correlated functional status among segregating V segments might reflect linkage disequilibrium, but an unknown experimental factor could not be ruled out. A cluster of highly shared sequence variants was judged likely to be a technical artifact of the sequencing pipeline. This cohort had only TCR beta chains sequenced, and the lack of alpha or paired-chain data limited which features could be detected. According to a later analysis, TCR association rates differed among HLA loci, with DRB1 alleles showing the most associated TCRs and HLA-C alleles showing the fewest.

The cohort consisted of approximately 670 healthy bone marrow donors. At the time of sampling, all cohort members were nominally healthy, though unrecorded immune exposures were likely present. The donor was CMV seronegative and belonged to the group of 352 seronegative cohort members. A peripheral blood sample was provided by each donor, and peripheral blood mononuclear cells were used for TCR beta sequencing. The Qiagen DNeasy Blood Extraction Kit was used to extract genomic DNA from the blood cell samples. Here the chain combines TRBV5-6 and TRBJ1-4; TRBD1 is possibly the D segment (6 matching bases). The sample taken for sequencing was PBMCs. The sequence was collected from a girl aged 10 to 17 in good health and CMV-seronegative. The nucleotides read TGTGCCAGCAGCCAAGGGGGGGGGAATTTGGAAAAACTGTTTTTT. Translated, this is CASSQGGGNLEKLFF.